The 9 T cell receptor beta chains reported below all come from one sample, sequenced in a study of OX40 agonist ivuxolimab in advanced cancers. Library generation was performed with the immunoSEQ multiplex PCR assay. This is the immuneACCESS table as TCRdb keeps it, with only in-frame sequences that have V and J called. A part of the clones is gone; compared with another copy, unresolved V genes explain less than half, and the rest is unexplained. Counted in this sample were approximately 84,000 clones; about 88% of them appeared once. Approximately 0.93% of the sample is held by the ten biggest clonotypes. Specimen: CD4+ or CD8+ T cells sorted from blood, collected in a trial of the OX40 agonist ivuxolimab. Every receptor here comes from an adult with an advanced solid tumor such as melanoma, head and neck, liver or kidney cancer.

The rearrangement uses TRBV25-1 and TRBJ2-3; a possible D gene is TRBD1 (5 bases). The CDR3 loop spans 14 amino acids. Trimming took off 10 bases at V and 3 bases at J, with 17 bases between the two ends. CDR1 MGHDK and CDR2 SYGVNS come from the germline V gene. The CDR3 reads CAIGRQGSTDTQYF. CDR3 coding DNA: TGTGCCATTGGACGGCAGGGTTCGACAGATACGCAGTATTTT.

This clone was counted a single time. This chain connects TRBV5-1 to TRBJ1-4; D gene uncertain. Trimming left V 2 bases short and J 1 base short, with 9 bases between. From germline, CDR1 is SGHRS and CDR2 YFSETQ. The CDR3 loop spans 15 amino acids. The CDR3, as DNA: TGCGCCAGCAGCTTACTTCCGGGAACTAATGAAAAACTGTTTTTT. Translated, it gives CASSLLPGTNEKLFF.

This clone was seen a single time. CDR3 region: CASSYAAGSGNTIYF. In nucleotides, the CDR3 is TGCGCCAGCAGCTACGCAGCGGGCTCTGGAAACACCATATATTTT. J is TRBJ1-3 and V is TRBV5-1; D gene ambiguous. CDR3 length: 15 amino acids. With 3 bases removed from V and 0 bases from J, the gap between germline ends came to 10 bases. Looked up from germline, CDR1 is SGHRS and CDR2 is YFSETQ.

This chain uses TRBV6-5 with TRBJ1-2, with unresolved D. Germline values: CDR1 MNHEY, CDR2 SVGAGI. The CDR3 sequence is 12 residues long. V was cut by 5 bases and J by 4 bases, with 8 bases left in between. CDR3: CASSLGLYGYTF. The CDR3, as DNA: TGTGCCAGCAGTCTTGGCCTCTATGGCTACACCTTC.

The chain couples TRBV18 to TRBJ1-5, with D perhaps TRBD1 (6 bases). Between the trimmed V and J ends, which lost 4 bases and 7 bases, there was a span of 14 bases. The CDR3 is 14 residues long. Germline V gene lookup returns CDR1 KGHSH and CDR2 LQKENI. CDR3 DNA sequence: TGTGCCAGCTCACGGACAGCCGTTGGCCAGCCCCAGCATTTT. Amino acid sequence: CASSRTAVGQPQHF.

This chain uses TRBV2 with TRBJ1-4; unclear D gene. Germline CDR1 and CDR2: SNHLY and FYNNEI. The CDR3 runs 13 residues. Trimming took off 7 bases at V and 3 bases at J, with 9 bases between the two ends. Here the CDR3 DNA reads TGTGCCAGCAAGGACTCCCCTAATGAAAAACTGTTTTTT. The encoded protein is CASKDSPNEKLFF.

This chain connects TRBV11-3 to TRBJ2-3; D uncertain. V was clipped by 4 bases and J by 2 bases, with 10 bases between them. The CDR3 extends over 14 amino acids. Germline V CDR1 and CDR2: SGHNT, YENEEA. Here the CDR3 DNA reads TGTGCCAGCAGCTCGAGTACCGCCACAGATACGCAGTATTTT. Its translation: CASSSSTATDTQYF.

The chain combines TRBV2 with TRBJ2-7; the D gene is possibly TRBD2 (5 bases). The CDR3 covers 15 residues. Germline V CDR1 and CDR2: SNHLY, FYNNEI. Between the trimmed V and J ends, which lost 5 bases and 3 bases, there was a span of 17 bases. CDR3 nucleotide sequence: TGTGCCAGCAGTCTATTAGCGTCCTTATTCTACGAGCAGTACTTC. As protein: CASSLLASLFYEQYF. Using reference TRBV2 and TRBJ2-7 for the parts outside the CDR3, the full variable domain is EPEVTQTPSHQVTQMGQEVILRCVPISNHLYFYWYRQILGQKVEFLVSFYNNEISEKSEIFDDQFSVERPDGSNFTLKIRSTKLEDSAMYFCASSLLASLFYEQYFGPGTRLTVT.

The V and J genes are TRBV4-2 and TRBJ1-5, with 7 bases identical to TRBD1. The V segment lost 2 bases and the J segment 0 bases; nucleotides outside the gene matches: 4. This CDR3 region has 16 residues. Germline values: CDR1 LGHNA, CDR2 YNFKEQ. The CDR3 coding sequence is TGTGCCAGCAGCCAATTTACAGGGGTTAGCAATCAGCCCCAGCATTTT. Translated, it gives CASSQFTGVSNQPQHF.